The rows below give T cell receptor beta chains drawn from one sample of a study of blood T cell repertoires in COVID-19. The repertoire was sequenced with immunoSEQ multiplex PCR; TCRdb's copy has only in-frame clones and lacks some. The sample yields hundreds of thousands of clones, around 91% seen once. Sequencing used peripheral blood. These receptors came from a young woman who had recovered from COVID-19. The conserved cysteine and the conserved F or W are not part of the CDR3 here. A D gene is named only where the DNA matches it firmly.

>TRBJ1-6|TRBV9|TRBD1
ASSGTGSSYNSPLH
>TRBJ2-3|TRBV30|TRBD2
AWMLAGTDTQY
>TRBJ1-6|TRBV2|NA
ASSALGGFNSPLH
>TRBJ1-2|TRBV28|NA
ASSRGAYGYT
>TRBJ1-2|TRBV2|TRBD1
ASRTSGQGHVGYT
>TRBJ2-2|TRBV3-1/TRBV3-2|NA
ASSHGQGGTGELF
>TRBJ2-3|TRBV5-1|NA
ASSPHGDTQY
>TRBJ1-1|TRBV6-2/TRBV6-3|NA
ASSYPDTNTEAF
>TRBJ2-3|TRBV2|TRBD2
ASSEGGRGDTQY
>TRBJ2-2|TRBV6-5|TRBD2
ASSKGLTNTGELF
>TRBJ2-3|TRBV5-4|TRBD2
ASSLGRGFTDTQY
>TRBJ2-3|TRBV15|NA
ATSRDLGPDTQY
>TRBJ2-3|TRBV4-3|TRBD2
ASSQEGSGVTDTQY
>TRBJ1-2|TRBV6-2/TRBV6-3|NA
ASSYGPGYGYT
>TRBJ1-5|TRBV19|TRBD1
ASATGSAGQPQH
>TRBJ2-2|TRBV4-1|NA
ASSRRETGELF
>TRBJ2-2|TRBV24-1|NA
ATSDGGKSTGELF
>TRBJ2-3|TRBV19|TRBD2
ASSRTSGRAMTDTQY
>TRBJ2-5|TRBV10-3|TRBD1
AISGLTGQETQY
>TRBJ1-1|TRBV7-9|NA
ASSLGGSGDTEAF
>TRBJ1-1|TRBV5-4|NA
ASSDWGGVTEAF
>TRBJ2-5|TRBV19|TRBD1
ASSQLAGGAQTQY
>TRBJ2-4|TRBV2|NA
ASSEARYTFRDNKNIQY
>TRBJ1-5|TRBV7-2|NA
ASSGSGFSQH
>TRBJ1-1|TRBV7-9|NA
ASSAASGTYTEAF
>TRBJ1-2|TRBV5-4|NA
ASSFGQANYGYT
>TRBJ2-5|TRBV6-6|NA
ASDAGIQAQY
>TRBJ2-4|TRBV7-2|NA
ASSLVRARLAKNIQY
>TRBJ1-2|TRBV6-2/TRBV6-3|NA
ASSPREDRSNYGYT
>TRBJ2-1|TRBV27|NA
ASSLEGVRAYNEQF
>TRBJ1-5|TRBV6-5|NA
ASRYSNQPQH
>TRBJ2-3|TRBV7-9|TRBD2
ASSPGTSGSPTQY
>TRBJ1-2|TRBV7-9|NA
ASSPDSHGYT
>TRBJ1-6|TRBV7-2|TRBD1
ASSYRQGGSPLH
>TRBJ2-3|TRBV5-4|NA
ASSLPGLDNTDTQY
>TRBJ2-2|TRBV18|NA
ASSPRGPRVRNANTGELF
>TRBJ1-1|TRBV7-2|NA
ASSLGGVGTEAF
>TRBJ2-5|TRBV11-2|NA
ASSPGSQETQY
>TRBJ1-2|TRBV6-4|NA
ASRDLGGDGYT
>TRBJ2-3|TRBV19|NA
ASRSTSTDTQY
>TRBJ1-1|TRBV7-2|NA
ASSLQMNTEAF
>TRBJ2-3|TRBV15|TRBD2
ATSRPGLAGGELVDTQY
>TRBJ1-2|TRBV4-1|TRBD1
ASSPSSGDRGVFNYGYT
>TRBJ2-1|TRBV3-1/TRBV3-2|NA
ASSQGIRGFSYNEQF
>TRBJ1-3|TRBV27|NA
ASSLSLAVGNTIY
>TRBJ2-3|TRBV15|TRBD2
ATSGGSGGDTQY
>TRBJ1-3|TRBV5-6|NA
ASSLGGGSGNTIY
>TRBJ1-1|TRBV27|NA
ASSTHREAF
>TRBJ1-1|TRBV27|TRBD1
ASSPSLISGQGNDF
>TRBJ2-3|TRBV4-3|TRBD2
ASSQDWGGGADTQY
>TRBJ2-1|TRBV7-2|NA
ASSPGIERDEQF
>TRBJ2-5|TRBV5-8|TRBD1
ASSTTGGLVETQY
>TRBJ1-2|TRBV4-3|NA
ASRRQMIDYGYT
>TRBJ2-2|TRBV2|NA
ASSFTGELF
>TRBJ2-3|TRBV7-2|NA
ASSPNLILSTDTQY
>TRBJ2-3|TRBV2|TRBD2
ASGLAGGIDTQY
>TRBJ2-5|TRBV30|TRBD1
ACGQGIVKTQY
>TRBJ2-1|TRBV19|TRBD2
ASSIVARLAGGPNEQF
>TRBJ2-1|TRBV7-9|NA
ASSSPTNYNEQF